The next 17 T cell receptor beta chains were all read from a single sample in a study of blood T cell repertoires in COVID-19. The data were produced by immunoSEQ multiplex PCR, yet TCRdb's version contains in-frame clones alone and is incomplete. In the table there are over 150,000 clones, over 60% of which are singletons. Sequenced sample: peripheral blood. These receptors were collected from an elderly man with acute or convalescent COVID-19.

V usage is TRBV18 and J usage is TRBJ2-5; maybe TRBD1 (6 bases). Germline V lookup: CDR1 KGHSH, CDR2 LQKENI. CDR3 length: 14 residues. V lost 3 bases and J 5 bases, leaving 13 bases between the germline ends. The CDR3 is CASSPQTGGETQYF. The CDR3 DNA reads TGTGCCAGCTCACCTCAGACAGGCGGGGAGACCCAGTACTTC.

The gene calls are TRBV10-3 and TRBJ1-1; 10 bases match TRBD1. J gave up 7 bases and V 6 bases, and 2 bases lay outside the gene matches. The CDR3 runs to 12 residues. Germline V gives CDR1 ENHRY, CDR2 SYGVKD. This CDR3 is CAIRGQGDEAFF. In DNA form, the CDR3 reads TGTGCCATCAGAGGACAGGGGGATGAAGCTTTCTTT.

The CDR3 DNA is TGTGCCAGCAGCTTCGACAGGGGATTGGAGGGCTACACCTTC. It encodes CASSFDRGLEGYTF. The chain links TRBV7-2 to TRBJ1-2, with 8 nucleotides matching TRBD1. V was pared by 3 bases and J by 8 bases, with 8 bases of the junction left unmatched. The germline V gene has CDR1 SGHTA and CDR2 FQGNSA. The CDR3 is 14 amino acids.

The V call is TRBV19, the J call TRBJ2-7; D gene unclear. The CDR3 has 13 amino acids. The ends were cut back, 4 bases at V and 0 bases at J, with 7 bases in the middle. Germline V gene lookup returns CDR1 LNHDA and CDR2 SQIVND (reference sequence). Here the CDR3 DNA reads TGTGCCAGTAGTAGAGACTTCTCCTACGAGCAGTACTTC. This sequence encodes CASSRDFSYEQYF.

This clone was seen a few times. CDR3 DNA sequence: TGTGCCAGCTCACCTCCGGGACAGGGGAACACCGGGGAGCTGTTTTTT. Protein sequence: CASSPPGQGNTGELFF. The chain has TRBV18 and TRBJ2-2, with TRBD1 matching 9 bases. V shed 3 bases, J shed 1 base, and the junction held 3 bases outside the gene matches. The germline V gene encodes CDR1 KGHSH and CDR2 LQKENI. This CDR3 spans 16 amino acids.

The chain uses TRBV2 and TRBJ2-1; TRBD1 aligns across 7 bases. Looked up from germline, CDR1 is SNHLY and CDR2 is FYNNEI. This CDR3 has 13 amino acids. The V gene end was trimmed by 10 bases and the J gene end by 6 bases; junction bases not matched to a gene: 9. The CDR3 loop is CATKTGPPNEQFF. The DNA of the CDR3 is TGTGCCACAAAGACAGGGCCACCCAATGAGCAGTTCTTC.

This clone was detected once. The genes are TRBV19 and TRBJ1-2; 8 positions agree with TRBD1. This CDR3 spans 14 amino acids. Germline V gene data show CDR1 as LNHDA and CDR2 as SQIVND (reference sequence). Losses at the gene ends were 4 bases for V and 7 bases for J; bases not matched to a gene: 8. The CDR3 is CASSTRTGSVGYTF. In DNA form, the CDR3 reads TGTGCCAGTAGTACCCGGACAGGGAGTGTTGGCTACACCTTC.

The J gene is TRBJ1-4, the V gene TRBV12-3 or TRBV12-4, with D unclear. V lost 3 bases, J lost 5 bases, and 7 bases lay in between. This CDR3 spans 13 amino acids. CDR3: CASSFSQNEKLFF. DNA for the CDR3: TGTGCCAGCAGTTTCTCACAGAATGAAAAACTGTTTTTT.

The rearrangement joins TRBV18 to TRBJ1-1; the match to TRBD1 covers 8 bases. Per germline, CDR1 KGHSH and CDR2 LQKENI. V trimming: 6 bases; J trimming: 3 bases; junction bases outside the gene matches: 6. The CDR3 runs 14 residues. CDR3 loop: CASSADRGYTEAFF. The CDR3 DNA is TGTGCCAGCTCGGCCGACAGGGGTTACACTGAAGCTTTCTTT. Variable domain in full (rest from reference TRBV18 and TRBJ1-1): NAGVMQNPRHLVRRRGQEARLRCSPMKGHSHVYWYRQLPEEGLKFMVYLQKENIIDESGMPKERFSAEFPKEGPSILRIQQVVRGDSAAYFCASSADRGYTEAFFGQGTRLTVV.

The chain links TRBV6-4 to TRBJ2-7, with 9 nucleotides matching TRBD2. Germline V gene sequence: CDR1 MRHNA, CDR2 SNTAGT. The CDR3 spans 15 residues. Trimming removed 2 bases from V and 7 bases from J; junction bases left unmatched: 9. The CDR3 region is CASSDPSGVREEQYF. CDR3 bases: TGTGCCAGCAGTGACCCTAGCGGGGTCCGTGAGGAGCAGTACTTC.

The chain employs TRBV18 and TRBJ1-4; TRBD1 matches at 7 bases. CDR1 is KGHSH and CDR2 is LQKENI in the germline V gene. CDR3 length: 20 residues. J was trimmed by 0 bases and V by 2 bases; bases with no gene match: 15. This CDR3 is CASSPIWTGSDKATNEKLFF. The CDR3, as DNA: TGTGCCAGCTCACCAATCTGGACAGGTTCTGATAAAGCAACTAATGAAAAACTGTTTTTT.

The chain combines TRBV24-1 with TRBJ1-1; the match to TRBD1 covers 8 bases. The CDR3 is 15 amino acids. Per the germline V gene, CDR1 is KGHDR and CDR2 is SFDVKD. Trimming took 3 bases from V and 4 from J; bases not matched to a gene: 6. The CDR3 protein is CATSDIGQGPTEAFF. DNA of the CDR3: TGTGCCACCAGTGATATCGGACAGGGACCCACTGAAGCTTTCTTT.

This clone was detected only once. The chain has TRBV7-9 and TRBJ1-1; D is ambiguous. The CDR3 consists of 13 residues. Looked up from germline, CDR1 is SEHNR and CDR2 is FQNEAQ (reference sequence). V was shortened by 7 bases and J by 3 bases, with 12 bases between the two germline ends. The CDR3 region has the DNA TGTGCCAGCAAAAGTCGAGACTACACTGAAGCTTTCTTT. This codes for CASKSRDYTEAFF.

The table lists this clone with many counts. This chain connects TRBV19 to TRBJ1-5; D might be TRBD1 (6 bases). V was pared by 7 bases and J by 9 bases, with 22 bases between. There are 15 residues in the CDR3. Germline-derived CDR1 and CDR2 are LNHDA and SQIVND (reference sequence). The CDR3 region has the DNA TGTGCCAGTACCCACCCAGCCCTAGTCAGGGGGCCCCAGCATTTT. It encodes CASTHPALVRGPQHF.

The chain employs TRBV7-8 and TRBJ1-2; TRBD1 might be the D (5 bases). Germline CDR1 and CDR2: SGHVS and FQNEAQ. The CDR3 covers 14 residues. V was trimmed by 7 bases and J by 3 bases, leaving 15 bases between them. This CDR3 reads CASTTTGVDYGYTF. CDR3 coding DNA: TGTGCCAGCACCACCACGGGGGTAGACTATGGCTACACCTTC.

This rearrangement joins TRBV18 to TRBJ1-2, with 7 positions matching TRBD1. Germline values: CDR1 KGHSH, CDR2 LQKENI. This CDR3 contains 15 residues. Germline trimming cut 6 bases from V and 5 bases from J; bases unmatched to any gene: 12. The CDR3 spells CASSALHRGLYGYTF. The CDR3 DNA follows: TGTGCCAGCTCTGCTCTCCACAGGGGACTTTATGGCTACACCTTC.

The chain is built from TRBV19 and TRBJ1-2; 7 bases are a match to TRBD1. The CDR3 length is 14 residues. V was clipped by 1 base and J by 4 bases; unmatched bases: 3. Looked up from germline, CDR1 is LNHDA and CDR2 is SQIVND (reference sequence). CDR3: CASSIAWDSYGYTF. CDR3 in DNA: TGTGCCAGTAGTATAGCCTGGGACAGCTATGGCTACACCTTC.